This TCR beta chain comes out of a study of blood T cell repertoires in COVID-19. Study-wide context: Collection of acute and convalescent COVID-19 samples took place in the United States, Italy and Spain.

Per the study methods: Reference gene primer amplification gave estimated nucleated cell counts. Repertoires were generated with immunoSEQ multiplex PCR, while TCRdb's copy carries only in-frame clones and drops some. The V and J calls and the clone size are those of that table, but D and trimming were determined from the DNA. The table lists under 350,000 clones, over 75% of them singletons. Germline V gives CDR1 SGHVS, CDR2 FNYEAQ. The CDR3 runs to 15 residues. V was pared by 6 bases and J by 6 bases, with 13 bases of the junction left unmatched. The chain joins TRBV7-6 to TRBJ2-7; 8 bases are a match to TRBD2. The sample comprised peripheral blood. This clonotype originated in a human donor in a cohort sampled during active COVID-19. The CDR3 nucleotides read TGTGCCAGCAGTTCATCTGGGACTAGAGGGAGCGAGCAGTACTTC. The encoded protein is CASSSSGTRGSEQYF.